The 2 T cell receptor beta chains given below trace back to one sample, sequenced in a study of cytomegalovirus exposure and HLA in healthy donors (dated by TCRdb to between 2016 and 2019). Library creation used the immunoSEQ multiplex PCR assay. For the multiplex PCR, a mixture combining 60 forward primers for TCR Vbeta segments and 13 reverse primers for TCR Jbeta segments was used. Drawn from immuneACCESS, this table holds only the in-frame rearrangements with V and J called that TCRdb kept. Clones are partly lost; checked studies trace under half to an unresolved V gene and leave the rest unexplained. Recorded for this sample are 100,000 to 150,000 clones; roughly 80% of them occurred a single time. The top ten clones comprise 1% of the sample. Specimen: PBMCs. The receptor source for this set is a man in his forties or fifties in good health and CMV-seronegative.

This chain links TRBV29-1 with TRBJ1-1; TRBD1 is a possible D gene (6 bases). Trimming took off 4 bases at V and 5 bases at J, with 14 bases between the two ends. Germline V gives CDR1 SQVTM, CDR2 ANQGSEA. The CDR3 covers 13 residues. The CDR3 here is CSVAGESMTEAFF. In nucleotides, the CDR3 is TGCAGCGTTGCAGGGGAGAGCATGACTGAAGCTTTCTTT.

The chain links TRBV7-9 to TRBJ1-1, with D uncertain. The CDR3 length is 13 residues. Trimming pared 7 bases from V and 0 bases from J, leaving 9 bases between. Germline lookup yields CDR1 SEHNR and CDR2 FQNEAQ (reference sequence). The CDR3 nucleotides read TGTGCCAGCACCCCGCGGGTGAACACTGAAGCTTTCTTT. Protein sequence: CASTPRVNTEAFF.